One sample yielded the 17 T cell receptor beta chains listed below, sequenced in a study of cytomegalovirus exposure and HLA in healthy donors. PCR amplification relied on 60 Vbeta primers (plus 13 Jbeta primers). Produced via immunoSEQ multiplex PCR; TCRdb's table is partial and in-frame only. The repertoire holds more than 60,000 clones, with 74% as singletons. Sequenced input: PBMCs. The receptors were sampled from a man aged 35 to 55 in good health and CMV-seropositive.

The J gene is TRBJ2-7, the V gene TRBV30, with 10 bases matching TRBD1. Losses at the gene ends were 0 bases for V and 5 bases for J; bases not matched to a gene: 7. The length of the CDR3 is 15 residues. Germline-derived CDR1 and CDR2 are GTSNPN and SVGIG (reference sequence). This chain's CDR3 is CAWSVRWTGGDEQYF. CDR3 DNA: TGTGCCTGGAGTGTACGTTGGACAGGGGGGGACGAGCAGTACTTC.

The J gene is TRBJ2-5, the V gene TRBV25-1, with 10 bases matching TRBD2. V shed 7 bases, J shed 4 bases, and the junction held 9 bases outside the gene matches. CDR1 is MGHDK and CDR2 is SYGVNS in the germline V gene. This CDR3 is built from 15 residues. Here the CDR3 DNA reads TGTGCCAGCACCAAGCGGGAGGGCCCCAGAGAGACCCAGTACTTC. As protein: CASTKREGPRETQYF.

The gene calls are TRBV25-1 and TRBJ1-2; D is unresolved. V lost 1 base, J lost 7 bases, and 4 bases lay in between. Germline V gene lookup returns CDR1 MGHDK and CDR2 SYGVNS. This CDR3 spans 11 amino acids. CDR3 region: CASSESSGYTF. The DNA for the CDR3 is TGTGCCAGCAGTGAATCTAGTGGCTACACCTTC.

This clone was seen a handful of times. The J gene is TRBJ2-1, the V gene TRBV4-3; TRBD1 matches at 12 bases. Germline assignment: CDR1 LGHNA and CDR2 YSLEER. The CDR3 sequence is 19 residues long. V lost 5 bases and J lost 4; bases outside the gene matches: 15. The CDR3 spells CASSAAGTGGKILYNEQFF. The CDR3 DNA follows: TGCGCCAGCAGCGCTGCCGGGACAGGGGGCAAAATTTTATACAATGAGCAGTTCTTC.

Of note for this clone: Other DNA sequences in the same sample also yield this CDR3. V and J are TRBV20-1 and TRBJ2-3; D ambiguous. V lost 3 bases and J 4 bases, leaving 5 bases between the germline ends. CDR1 is DFQATT, CDR2 SNEGSKA, per germline (reference sequence). This CDR3 has 11 amino acids. The CDR3 DNA sequence: TGCAGTGCTAGGTCGGCAGATACGCAGTATTTT. It specifies CSARSADTQYF.

This chain links TRBV27 with TRBJ2-1; the match to TRBD2 covers 11 bases. Germline trimming cut 5 bases from V and 4 bases from J; bases unmatched to any gene: 10. Germline V gene data show CDR1 as MNHEY and CDR2 as SMNVEV (reference sequence). The CDR3 loop spans 17 amino acids. This chain's CDR3 is CASSPNLAGGRYNEQFF. The CDR3 nucleotides read TGTGCCAGCAGTCCGAACTTAGCGGGGGGGCGGTACAATGAGCAGTTCTTC.

The chain combines TRBV6-1 with TRBJ1-4; D unresolved. The CDR3 consists of 14 residues. Germline V gives CDR1 MNHNS, CDR2 SASEGT. The V end lost 10 bases, the J end lost 3 bases, and 15 bases lay between the germline ends. CDR3 in amino acids: CATSMARSNEKLFF. The CDR3 DNA reads as TGTGCCACCTCCATGGCTAGGTCTAATGAAAAACTGTTTTTT.

The chain has TRBV21-1 and TRBJ1-1; the D call in the table, TRBD1, was not verified against the DNA. TRBV21-1 is assigned pseudogene status. The CDR3 totals 15 residues. The CDR3 DNA follows: TGTGCCAGCCCCCGACCGGGACACCAGAACACTGAAGCTTTCTTT. Protein product: CASPRPGHQNTEAFF.

The rearrangement uses TRBV7-9 and TRBJ1-5; D gene ambiguous. CDR3 length: 13 residues. The V gene's germline CDR1 is SEHNR and CDR2 FQNEAQ (reference sequence). V gave up 10 bases and J gave up 5 bases, with 15 bases separating them. In nucleotides, the CDR3 is TGTGCCATTAGGCGGGTGATGGATCAGCCCCAGCATTTT. This encodes CAIRRVMDQPQHF.

The V call is TRBV29-1, the J call TRBJ2-2, with TRBD2 identical over 10 bases. After removal of 1 base from V and 5 bases from J, the junction contained 4 bases not matched to a gene. This CDR3 is built from 15 residues. The germline CDR1 and CDR2 sequences are SQVTM and ANQGSEA. CDR3 DNA sequence: TGCAGCGTTGAAGTAGCGGGGGGACTTACCGGGGAGCTGTTTTTT. Amino acid sequence: CSVEVAGGLTGELFF.

The rearrangement uses TRBV7-2 and TRBJ1-2; weak D call: TRBD1 (6 bases). Germline loops: CDR1 SGHTA, CDR2 FQGNSA. The V and J ends lost 1 base and 7 bases respectively, with 16 bases between them. The CDR3 length is 15 residues. The CDR3 loop reads CASSLDTGGRSGYTF. In DNA, the CDR3 is TGTGCCAGCAGCTTAGATACCGGGGGGCGAAGTGGCTACACCTTC.

The chain links TRBV30 to TRBJ2-7; TRBD1 agrees at 9 bases. Per the germline V gene, CDR1 is GTSNPN and CDR2 is SVGIG (reference sequence). The CDR3 consists of 12 residues. Trimming took 3 bases from V and 10 from J; bases not matched to a gene: 7. The CDR3 loop reads CAWRVQGAGQYF. The CDR3 nucleotides are TGTGCCTGGAGGGTACAGGGGGCGGGACAGTACTTC.

V usage is TRBV19 and J usage is TRBJ2-7; TRBD1 might be the D (6 bases). Germline assignment: CDR1 LNHDA and CDR2 SQIVND (reference sequence). V was shortened by 5 bases and J by 4 bases, with 12 bases between the two germline ends. This CDR3 has 13 residues. The CDR3 DNA follows: TGTGCCAGTAGTCGTACAGGGTCGTACGAGCAGTACTTC. Its translation is CASSRTGSYEQYF.

The V and J genes are TRBV18 and TRBJ2-1, with a possible D match to TRBD1 (6 bases). V lost 0 bases to trimming and J lost 13 bases, with 13 bases between them. CDR3 length: 13 amino acids. Looked up from germline, CDR1 is KGHSH and CDR2 is LQKENI. In DNA, the CDR3 is TGTGCCAGCTCACCACCAATTTTGGGGACACAGTTCTTC. Amino acid sequence: CASSPPILGTQFF.

This clone was observed once. This chain connects TRBV6-6 to TRBJ1-6; 7 bases agree with TRBD1. Germline V gives CDR1 MNHNY, CDR2 SVGAGI (reference sequence). This CDR3 has 15 amino acids. The V gene end was trimmed by 6 bases and the J gene end by 7 bases; junction bases not matched to a gene: 9. Written as DNA, the CDR3 is TGTGCCAGCAGGATTCTTTCACAGGGGAATTCACCCCTCCACTTT. Translation gives CASRILSQGNSPLHF.

The chain combines TRBV7-9 with TRBJ2-1; 7 bases align to TRBD2. CDR3 size: 14 residues. Germline CDR1 reads SEHNR; CDR2 reads FQNEAQ (reference sequence). Unmatched junction bases numbered 9, after V lost 11 bases and J lost 2 bases. The CDR3 loop reads CAGTRGSPYNEQFF. DNA for the CDR3: TGTGCCGGCACGCGGGGGTCCCCCTACAATGAGCAGTTCTTC.

The chain uses TRBV6-5 and TRBJ1-5; D not resolved. Per the germline V gene, CDR1 is MNHEY and CDR2 is SVGAGI. V was pared by 6 bases and J by 7 bases, with 13 bases between. The CDR3 has 13 residues. CDR3 protein: CASSRVPGQPQHF. For the CDR3, the DNA is TGTGCCAGCAGCCGGGTTCCGGGACAGCCCCAGCATTTT.